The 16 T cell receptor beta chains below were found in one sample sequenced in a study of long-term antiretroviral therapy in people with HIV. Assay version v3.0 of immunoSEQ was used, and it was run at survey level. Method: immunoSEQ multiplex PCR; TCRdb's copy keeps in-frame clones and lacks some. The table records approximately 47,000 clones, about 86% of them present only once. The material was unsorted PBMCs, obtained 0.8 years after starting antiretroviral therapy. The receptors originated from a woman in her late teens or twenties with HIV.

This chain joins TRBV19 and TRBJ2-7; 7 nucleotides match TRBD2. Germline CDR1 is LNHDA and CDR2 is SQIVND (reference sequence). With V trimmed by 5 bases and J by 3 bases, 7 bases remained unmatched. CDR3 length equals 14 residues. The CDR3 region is CASSLSSGYYEQYF. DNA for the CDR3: TGTGCCAGTAGTCTCTCTAGCGGATACTACGAGCAGTACTTC.

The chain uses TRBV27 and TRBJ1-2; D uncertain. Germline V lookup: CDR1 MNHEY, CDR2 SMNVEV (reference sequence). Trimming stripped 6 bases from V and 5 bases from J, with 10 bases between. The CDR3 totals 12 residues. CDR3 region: CASSRTGYGYTF. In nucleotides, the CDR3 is TGTGCCAGCAGCCGGACTGGTTATGGCTACACCTTC.

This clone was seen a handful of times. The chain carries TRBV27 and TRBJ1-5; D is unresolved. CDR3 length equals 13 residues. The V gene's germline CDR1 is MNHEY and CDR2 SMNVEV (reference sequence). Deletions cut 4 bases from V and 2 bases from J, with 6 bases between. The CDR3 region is CASSYQGNQPQHF. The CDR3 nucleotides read TGTGCCAGCAGTTATCAGGGCAATCAGCCCCAGCATTTT.

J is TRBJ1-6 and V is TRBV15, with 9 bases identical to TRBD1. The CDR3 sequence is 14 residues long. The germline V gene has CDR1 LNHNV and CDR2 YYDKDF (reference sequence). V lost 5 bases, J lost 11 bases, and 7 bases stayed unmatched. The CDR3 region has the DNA TGTGCCACCAGCCTTACACAGGGGGCAACACCCCTCCACTTT. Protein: CATSLTQGATPLHF.

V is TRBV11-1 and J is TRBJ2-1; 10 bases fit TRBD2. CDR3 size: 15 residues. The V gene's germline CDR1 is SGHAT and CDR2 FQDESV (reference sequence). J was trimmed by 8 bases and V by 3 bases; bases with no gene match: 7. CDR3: CASSLFFGTSDEQFF. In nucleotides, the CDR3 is TGTGCCAGCAGCTTGTTCTTCGGGACTAGCGATGAGCAGTTCTTC. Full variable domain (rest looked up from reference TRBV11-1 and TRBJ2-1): EAEVAQSPRYKITEKSQAVAFWCDPISGHATLYWYRQILGQGPELLVQFQDESVVDDSQLPKDRFSAERLKGVDSTLKIQPAELGDSAMYLCASSLFFGTSDEQFFGPGTRLTVL.

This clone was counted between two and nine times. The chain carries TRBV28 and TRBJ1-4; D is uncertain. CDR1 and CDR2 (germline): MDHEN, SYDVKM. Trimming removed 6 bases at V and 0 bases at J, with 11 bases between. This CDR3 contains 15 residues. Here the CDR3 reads CASSRTGTTNEKLFF. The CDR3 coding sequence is TGTGCCAGCAGCCGTACCGGGACAACTAATGAAAAACTGTTTTTT.

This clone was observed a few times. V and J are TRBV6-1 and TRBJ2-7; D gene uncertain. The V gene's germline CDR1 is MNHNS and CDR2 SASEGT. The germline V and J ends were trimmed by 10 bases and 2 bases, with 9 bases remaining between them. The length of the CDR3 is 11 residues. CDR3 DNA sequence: TGTGCCATCGTTAGGACCTACGAGCAGTACTTC. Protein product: CAIVRTYEQYF.

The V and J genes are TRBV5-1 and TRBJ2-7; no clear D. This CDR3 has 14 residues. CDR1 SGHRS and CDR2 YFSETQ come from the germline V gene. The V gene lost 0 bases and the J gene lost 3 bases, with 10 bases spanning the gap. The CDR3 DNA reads TGCGCCAGCAGCTTGGGACTCTCACGCTACGAGCAGTACTTC. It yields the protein CASSLGLSRYEQYF. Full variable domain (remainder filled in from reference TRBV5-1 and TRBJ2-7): KAGVTQTPRYLIKTRGQQVTLSCSPISGHRSVSWYQQTPGQGLQFLFEYFSETQRNKGNFPGRFSGRQFSNSRSEMNVSTLELGDSALYLCASSLGLSRYEQYFGPGTRLTVT.

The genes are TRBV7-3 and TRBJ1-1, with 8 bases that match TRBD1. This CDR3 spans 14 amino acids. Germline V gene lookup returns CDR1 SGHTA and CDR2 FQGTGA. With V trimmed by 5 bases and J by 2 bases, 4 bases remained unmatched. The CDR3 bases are TGTGCCAGCAGCGTGACAGGGGTAAACACTGAAGCTTTCTTT. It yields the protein CASSVTGVNTEAFF.

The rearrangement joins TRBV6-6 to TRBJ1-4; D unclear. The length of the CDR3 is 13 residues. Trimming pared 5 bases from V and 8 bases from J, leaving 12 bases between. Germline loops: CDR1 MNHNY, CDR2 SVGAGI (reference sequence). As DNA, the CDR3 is TGTGCCAGCAGTGGGTGGGGAGGGGAAAAACTGTTTTTT. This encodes CASSGWGGEKLFF.

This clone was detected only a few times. The CDR3 sequence is CASSLTPNTEAFF. In nucleotides, the CDR3 is TGTGCCAGCAGCCTTACTCCGAACACTGAAGCTTTCTTT. The chain recombines TRBV7-3 with TRBJ1-1, with unresolved D. Germline-derived CDR1 and CDR2 are SGHTA and FQGTGA. CDR3 length equals 13 residues. V was cut by 5 bases and J by 1 base, with 8 bases left in between.

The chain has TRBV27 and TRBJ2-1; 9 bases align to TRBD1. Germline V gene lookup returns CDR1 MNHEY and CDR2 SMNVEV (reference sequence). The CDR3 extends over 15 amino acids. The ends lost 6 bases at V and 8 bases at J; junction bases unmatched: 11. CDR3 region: CASRIQGALKHEQFF. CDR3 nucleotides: TGTGCCAGCAGAATACAGGGGGCGCTTAAACATGAGCAGTTCTTC.

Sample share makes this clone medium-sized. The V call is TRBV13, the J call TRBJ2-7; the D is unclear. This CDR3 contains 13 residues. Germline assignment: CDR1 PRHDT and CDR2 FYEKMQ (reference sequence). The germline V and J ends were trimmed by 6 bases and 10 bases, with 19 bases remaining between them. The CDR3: CASSYGVLADQYF. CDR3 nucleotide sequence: TGTGCCAGCAGTTATGGGGTTCTGGCCGACCAGTACTTC.

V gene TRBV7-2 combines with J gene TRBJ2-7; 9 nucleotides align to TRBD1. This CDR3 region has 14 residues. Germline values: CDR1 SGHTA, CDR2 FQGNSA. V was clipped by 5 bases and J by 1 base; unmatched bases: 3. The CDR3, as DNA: TGTGCCAGCAGCGACGGGACAGGGTCCTACGAGCAGTACTTC. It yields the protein CASSDGTGSYEQYF.

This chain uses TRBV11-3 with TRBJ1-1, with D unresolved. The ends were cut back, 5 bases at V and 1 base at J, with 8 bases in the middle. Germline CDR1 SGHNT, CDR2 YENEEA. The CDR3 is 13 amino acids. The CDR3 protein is CASSETRNTEAFF. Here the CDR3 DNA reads TGTGCCAGCAGCGAGACCCGGAACACTGAAGCTTTCTTT.

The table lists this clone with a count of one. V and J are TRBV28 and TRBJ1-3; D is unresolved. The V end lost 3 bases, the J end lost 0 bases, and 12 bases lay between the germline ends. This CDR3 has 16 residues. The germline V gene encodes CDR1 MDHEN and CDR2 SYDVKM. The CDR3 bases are TGTGCCAGCAGTTTTTTGGGGATCCGCTCTGGAAACACCATATATTTT. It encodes CASSFLGIRSGNTIYF.